Below are 13 T cell receptor beta chains sequenced from a single sample in a study of blood T cell repertoires in COVID-19. Sequencing used immunoSEQ multiplex PCR; TCRdb keeps in-frame clones, though not all of them. The sample contains roughly 700,000 clones, around 90% of which appear only once. Source material: peripheral blood. These TCRs come from a woman aged 18-29 years with acute or convalescent COVID-19.

The rearrangement joins TRBV9 to TRBJ2-2; D remains unclear. The germline V and J ends were trimmed by 2 bases and 5 bases, with 7 bases remaining between them. This CDR3 is 13 amino acids long. CDR1 and CDR2 from the germline V gene are SGDLS and YYNGEE. The CDR3 protein is CASSVGFTGELFF. Written as DNA, the CDR3 is TGTGCCAGCAGCGTCGGGTTTACCGGGGAGCTGTTTTTT.

V is TRBV27 and J is TRBJ2-1; TRBD2 agrees at 7 bases. CDR1 and CDR2 from the germline V gene are MNHEY and SMNVEV (reference sequence). The J segment lost 3 bases and the V segment lost 3 bases, leaving 5 bases of the junction unmatched. This CDR3 spans 15 amino acids. The CDR3 is CASSFVGGFYNEQFF. CDR3 DNA sequence: TGTGCCAGCAGTTTCGTCGGGGGGTTCTACAATGAGCAGTTCTTC.

This clone was observed a single time. The chain has TRBV5-4 and TRBJ2-2, with a tentative D call TRBD1 (6 bases). The CDR3 consists of 16 residues. Trimming left V 0 bases short and J 3 bases short, with 12 bases between. The V gene's germline CDR1 is SGHNT and CDR2 YYREEE (reference sequence). CDR3 loop: CASSLAPTGDTGELFF. CDR3 DNA: TGTGCCAGCAGCTTGGCCCCGACAGGTGACACCGGGGAGCTGTTTTTT.

The chain recombines TRBV4-3 with TRBJ1-2, with TRBD1 matching 11 bases. In germline, CDR1 is LGHNA, CDR2 YSLEER. V lost 4 bases to trimming and J lost 8 bases; unmatched junction nucleotides: 6. This CDR3 has 14 residues. CDR3 DNA: TGCGCCAGCAGCCCCGGACAGGGGGCGTGGGGCTACACCTTC. It is translated as CASSPGQGAWGYTF.

This clone has a single count. The chain recombines TRBV6-5 with TRBJ1-1; 8 nucleotides match TRBD1. CDR3 length equals 14 residues. Germline V gives CDR1 MNHEY, CDR2 SVGAGI. The V gene end was trimmed by 6 bases and the J gene end by 5 bases; junction bases not matched to a gene: 8. The DNA of the CDR3 is TGTGCCAGCAGACCCGGACAGGGAGGGACTGAAGCTTTCTTT. Protein product: CASRPGQGGTEAFF.

V is TRBV5-8 and J is TRBJ1-1; 7 positions match TRBD1. Germline V lookup: CDR1 SGHTS, CDR2 YDEGEE. The CDR3 is 16 amino acids. The V segment lost 3 bases and the J segment 1 base; nucleotides outside the gene matches: 9. Here the CDR3 reads CASSSPWGQPNTEAFF. The CDR3 DNA reads TGTGCCAGCAGCTCCCCTTGGGGACAGCCGAACACTGAAGCTTTCTTT.

The chain recombines TRBV5-1 with TRBJ1-2, with 7 bases lining up with TRBD1. CDR1 is SGHRS, CDR2 YFSETQ, per germline. The ends lost 2 bases at V and 7 bases at J; junction bases unmatched: 11. The length of the CDR3 is 15 residues. The CDR3 reads CASSFPNRGAGGYTF. Written as DNA, the CDR3 is TGCGCCAGCAGCTTCCCGAACAGGGGAGCTGGTGGCTACACCTTC.

V gene TRBV30 combines with J gene TRBJ2-4, with TRBD1 identical over 8 bases. CDR1 GTSNPN and CDR2 SVGIG come from the germline V gene (reference sequence). The CDR3 totals 16 residues. V was clipped by 1 base and J by 4 bases; unmatched bases: 9. The CDR3 region has the DNA TGTGCCTGGAGTGACTGGACAGGGAACCCGAAAAACATTCAGTACTTC. Its translation is CAWSDWTGNPKNIQYF.

V usage is TRBV2 and J usage is TRBJ2-5, with TRBD2 matching over 9 bases. Germline-derived CDR1 and CDR2 are SNHLY and FYNNEI. Losses at the gene ends were 8 bases for V and 2 bases for J; bases not matched to a gene: 6. The CDR3 length is 14 residues. CDR3 sequence (DNA): TGTGCCAGCGAGGTAGCGGGGGAACAAGAGACCCAGTACTTC. It specifies CASEVAGEQETQYF.

The genes are TRBV5-5 and TRBJ1-1; D is possibly TRBD1 (5 bases). V was clipped by 1 base and J by 0 bases, with 7 bases between them. The length of the CDR3 is 14 residues. Per germline, CDR1 SGHKS and CDR2 YYEKEE (reference sequence). This chain's CDR3 is CASSLTGLNTEAFF. CDR3 in DNA: TGTGCCAGCAGCTTGACAGGCCTGAACACTGAAGCTTTCTTT. Full variable domain (missing parts from reference TRBV5-5 and TRBJ1-1): DAGVTQSPTHLIKTRGQQVTLRCSPISGHKSVSWYQQVLGQGPQFIFQYYEKEERGRGNFPDRFSARQFPNYSSELNVNALLLGDSALYLCASSLTGLNTEAFFGQGTRLTVV.

The V and J genes are TRBV9 and TRBJ1-6; D is unresolved. From germline, CDR1 is SGDLS and CDR2 YYNGEE. The CDR3 spans 14 residues. Trimming pared 1 base from V and 6 bases from J, leaving 8 bases between. The CDR3 coding sequence is TGTGCCAGCAGCGTAAAATGGAGTAATTCACCCCTCCACTTT. Its protein is CASSVKWSNSPLHF.

CDR3 bases: TGTGCCTGGAGTGGATACAGGGTCGGGATAACCGGGGAGCTGTTTTTT. Protein product: CAWSGYRVGITGELFF. V and J are TRBV30 and TRBJ2-2; a weak D match, TRBD1 (6 bases). The germline gives CDR1 GTSNPN, CDR2 SVGIG (reference sequence). The CDR3 covers 16 residues. The V gene lost 1 base and the J gene lost 5 bases, with 17 bases spanning the gap.

The chain carries TRBV3-1 (or the pseudogene TRBV3-2) and TRBJ2-1; 7 bases are shared with TRBD2. Germline assignment: CDR1 LGHDT and CDR2 YNNKEL (reference sequence). This CDR3 is 15 amino acids long. The V gene end was trimmed by 5 bases and the J gene end by 9 bases; junction bases not matched to a gene: 13. CDR3 amino acids: CASSFPGTTVGEQFF. CDR3 sequence (DNA): TGTGCCAGCAGCTTCCCCGGGACTACAGTTGGTGAGCAGTTCTTC.